The clone carrying this T cell receptor beta chain has a single count. It was CD45RO-negative cells, positively selected for CCR7, that made up naive CD8 cells, with terminally differentiated effector memory CD45RA+ cells excluded. This sample was included in a study of shared clonotypes between healthy human individuals. TCRdb's copy holds only in-frame clones and misses some; the assay was immunoSEQ multiplex PCR. The top ten hold approximately 22% of the sample, which has fewer than 800,000 clones, roughly 94% seen once. The V end lost 0 bases, the J end lost 4 bases, and 19 bases lay between the germline ends. The CDR3 loop spans 18 amino acids. Per the germline V gene, CDR1 is LNHNV and CDR2 is YYDKDF (reference sequence).

The sequencing input was naive CD8+ T cells sorted from blood. The chain is built from TRBV15 and TRBJ2-1, with TRBD2 as a possible D gene (6 bases). The sequence came from a man aged 25 to 40 in good health. The CDR3 nucleotides are TGTGCCACCAGCAGAGATCTGACGGGGCTAGCGCCGTACAATGAGCAGTTCTTC. This translates into CATSRDLTGLAPYNEQFF.